One sample yielded the 20 T cell receptor beta chains listed below, sequenced in a study of OX40 agonist ivuxolimab in advanced cancers. TCRdb's copy holds only in-frame clones and misses some; the assay was immunoSEQ multiplex PCR. The sample holds about 16,000 clones, about 86% seen once. The source was CD4+ or CD8+ T cells sorted from blood, collected in a trial of the OX40 agonist ivuxolimab. These receptors were taken from an adult with an advanced solid tumor such as melanoma, head and neck, liver or kidney cancer.

This clone was seen just once. The chain joins TRBV7-6 to TRBJ2-3; tentative D call: TRBD1 (6 bases). Germline V gene lookup returns CDR1 SGHVS and CDR2 FNYEAQ. There are 15 residues in the CDR3. Deletions cut 1 base from V and 4 bases from J, with 12 bases between. The CDR3 sequence: CASSLEDSLPDTQYF. As DNA, the CDR3 is TGTGCCAGCAGCTTAGAGGACAGTCTTCCAGATACGCAGTATTTT.

This rearrangement joins TRBV5-1 to TRBJ2-2; TRBD2 matches 10 bases. The CDR3 has 16 residues. V shed 5 bases and J 2 bases; nucleotides not matched to a gene: 6. In germline, CDR1 is SGHRS, CDR2 YFSETQ. As DNA, the CDR3 is TGCGCCAGCAGACCAGCTAGCGGGGGAAACACCGGGGAGCTGTTTTTT. Translating gives CASRPASGGNTGELFF.

The rearrangement joins TRBV11-3 to TRBJ1-1; no clear D. Germline assignment: CDR1 SGHNT and CDR2 YENEEA. The CDR3 has 14 residues. V was pared by 3 bases and J by 1 base, with 9 bases between. For the CDR3, the DNA is TGTGCCAGCAGCTTTCGATTGGAGAACACTGAAGCTTTCTTT. Protein sequence: CASSFRLENTEAFF.

This chain connects TRBV6-6 to TRBJ2-7, with 11 nucleotides matching TRBD1. The CDR3 totals 15 residues. Trimming at V came to 4 bases and at J to 3 bases, leaving 5 bases not matched to a gene. CDR1 and CDR2 (germline): MNHNY, SVGAGI (reference sequence). The CDR3 DNA follows: TGTGCCAGCAGTTTCCCGGACAGGGGGCTCTACGAGCAGTACTTC. It yields the protein CASSFPDRGLYEQYF.

The chain is built from TRBV10-3 and TRBJ1-5; maybe TRBD1 (5 bases). The V and J ends lost 0 bases and 3 bases respectively, with 21 bases between them. The CDR3 is 19 residues long. Germline CDR1 and CDR2: ENHRY and SYGVKD. The CDR3 protein is CAISESMIMIQGPNQPQHF. CDR3 nucleotide sequence: TGTGCCATCAGTGAGTCGATGATAATGATCCAGGGTCCCAATCAGCCCCAGCATTTT.

The J gene is TRBJ1-1, the V gene TRBV25-1; the match to TRBD1 covers 8 bases. Germline V gives CDR1 MGHDK, CDR2 SYGVNS. This CDR3 has 14 amino acids. The trim removed 7 bases at V and 4 bases at J, leaving 8 bases unmatched. The CDR3, as DNA: TGTGCCAGCAAATCAGGGGGCTCGGTCACTGAAGCTTTCTTT. Its translation: CASKSGGSVTEAFF.

V is TRBV21-1 and J is TRBJ1-1. TRBV21-1 is flagged as a pseudogene. The CDR3 extends over 16 amino acids. The DNA of the CDR3 is TGTGCCAGCAGCAAAGACCCGTTCGGGGGGTACACTGAAGCTTTCTTT. Translated, it gives CASSKDPFGGYTEAFF.

The V and J genes are TRBV9 and TRBJ1-3; D is uncertain. The ends were cut back, 0 bases at V and 0 bases at J, with 1 base in the middle. CDR1 and CDR2 from the germline V gene are SGDLS and YYNGEE. The CDR3 covers 13 residues. The CDR3 here is CASSVASGNTIYF. The CDR3 DNA is TGTGCCAGCAGCGTAGCCTCTGGAAACACCATATATTTT. Variable domain in full (rest from reference TRBV9 and TRBJ1-3): DSGVTQTPKHLITATGQRVTLRCSPRSGDLSVYWYQQSLDQGLQFLIQYYNGEERAKGNILERFSAQQFPDLHSELNLSSLELGDSALYFCASSVASGNTIYFGEGSWLTVV.

This chain connects TRBV15 to TRBJ1-5; tentative D call: TRBD1 (5 bases). Germline V lookup: CDR1 LNHNV, CDR2 YYDKDF (reference sequence). The CDR3 is 18 amino acids. The V and J ends lost 5 bases and 3 bases respectively, with 23 bases between them. The CDR3 DNA follows: TGTGCCACCAGCGGAAGTATCTCAGGGACCTTTCTCAATCAGCCCCAGCATTTT. Amino acids: CATSGSISGTFLNQPQHF.

The chain has TRBV10-3 and TRBJ2-1, with 8 positions matching TRBD1. Trimming cost V 5 bases and J 14 bases; bases outside gene matches: 8. Germline lookup yields CDR1 ENHRY and CDR2 SYGVKD. The CDR3 length is 12 residues. In nucleotides, the CDR3 is TGTGCCATCAGTAGGGACAGGCATGGAGAGTTCTTC. Translating gives CAISRDRHGEFF.

V is TRBV6-5 and J is TRBJ1-2; D is uncertain. The V end was cut by 1 base, the J end by 2 bases, with 5 bases between. CDR3 length: 13 amino acids. The germline V gene encodes CDR1 MNHEY and CDR2 SVGAGI. The CDR3 nucleotides read TGTGCCAGCAGTTACTTCAAGAACTATGGCTACACCTTC. This codes for CASSYFKNYGYTF.

The V call is TRBV18, the J call TRBJ1-1, with D hard to call. Trimming cost V 6 bases and J 4 bases, with 6 bases left between them. The CDR3 spans 11 residues. Per the germline V gene, CDR1 is KGHSH and CDR2 is LQKENI. CDR3 sequence: CASSEGTEAFF. The CDR3 DNA sequence: TGTGCCAGCTCGGAGGGCACTGAAGCTTTCTTT.

The CDR3 nucleotides are TGTGCCAGCAGCCCACGCGGGACAGGTAGGATAAGGGAATCTGGGGCCAACGTCCTGACTTTC. This codes for CASSPRGTGRIRESGANVLTF. This chain uses TRBV28 with TRBJ2-6; 8 bases align to TRBD1. Per the germline V gene, CDR1 is MDHEN and CDR2 is SYDVKM. The CDR3 loop spans 21 amino acids. The J segment lost 1 base and the V segment lost 6 bases, leaving 20 bases of the junction unmatched. Full variable domain (missing parts from reference TRBV28 and TRBJ2-6): DVKVTQSSRYLVKRTGEKVFLECVQDMDHENMFWYRQDPGLGLRLIYFSYDVKMKEKGDIPEGYSVSREKKERFSLILESASTNQTSMYLCASSPRGTGRIRESGANVLTFGAGSRLTVL.

The chain combines TRBV2 with TRBJ2-1, with 9 bases identical to TRBD2. Germline loops: CDR1 SNHLY, CDR2 FYNNEI. The CDR3 has 13 amino acids. Trimming cost V 8 bases and J 8 bases; bases outside gene matches: 7. CDR3 amino acids: CASSREGGYEQFF. The CDR3 DNA reads as TGTGCCAGCTCGCGGGAGGGGGGGTATGAGCAGTTCTTC. Combining the CDR3 with reference TRBV2 and TRBJ2-1 gives the whole variable domain EPEVTQTPSHQVTQMGQEVILRCVPISNHLYFYWYRQILGQKVEFLVSFYNNEISEKSEIFDDQFSVERPDGSNFTLKIRSTKLEDSAMYFCASSREGGYEQFFGPGTRLTVL.

The chain uses TRBV15 and TRBJ2-3, with 7 bases that match TRBD1. Germline V gene lookup returns CDR1 LNHNV and CDR2 YYDKDF (reference sequence). This CDR3 contains 16 residues. V shed 2 bases and J 5 bases; nucleotides not matched to a gene: 10. CDR3 residues: CATSRPPGGRGDTQYF. In nucleotides, the CDR3 is TGTGCCACCAGCAGACCTCCAGGGGGAAGGGGAGATACGCAGTATTTT.

This clone has only one observation. The chain carries TRBV7-3 and TRBJ2-1; 9 nucleotides line up with TRBD2. With 2 bases clipped from V and 6 bases from J, the junction kept 5 bases outside the gene matches. CDR1 and CDR2 (germline): SGHTA, FQGTGA. CDR3 length: 15 residues. The CDR3 region has the DNA TGTGCCAGCAGCTTAGAGGGGACTAGCCTCAATGAGCAGTTCTTC. Encoded protein: CASSLEGTSLNEQFF.

By share, this clone counts as medium-sized. CDR3 bases: TGTGCCAGCAGCTTATCGGCCCTGCAGGGCGGCTACACCTTC. It is translated as CASSLSALQGGYTF. The V call is TRBV7-8, the J call TRBJ1-2; D may be TRBD1 (5 bases). From germline, CDR1 is SGHVS and CDR2 FQNEAQ. Between the trimmed V and J ends, which lost 2 bases and 8 bases, there was a span of 15 bases. The CDR3 covers 14 residues.

The chain combines TRBV5-1 with TRBJ1-2; TRBD1 agrees at 9 bases. In germline, CDR1 is SGHRS, CDR2 YFSETQ. After removal of 3 bases from V and 7 bases from J, the junction contained 10 bases not matched to a gene. This CDR3 region has 15 residues. Written as DNA, the CDR3 is TGCGCCAGCAGCTCGGACAGGGGAATTTTCGGTGGCTACACCTTC. This codes for CASSSDRGIFGGYTF.

J is TRBJ2-1 and V is TRBV5-1; 7 bases line up with TRBD2. Germline V lookup: CDR1 SGHRS, CDR2 YFSETQ. This CDR3 is built from 13 residues. J gave up 15 bases and V 0 bases, and 9 bases lay outside the gene matches. The DNA of the CDR3 is TGCGCCAGCAGCTTGGAAACTAGCGCGATCTGGTTCTTC. Amino acids: CASSLETSAIWFF.

The chain carries TRBV5-5 and TRBJ2-3; the D call may be TRBD1 or TRBD2 (6 bases each). The V end lost 4 bases, the J end lost 1 base, and 13 bases lay between the germline ends. The CDR3 runs 15 residues. CDR1 SGHKS and CDR2 YYEKEE come from the germline V gene (reference sequence). The CDR3 is CASSPGAMGTDTQYF. The CDR3 nucleotides read TGTGCCAGCAGCCCGGGGGCGATGGGCACAGATACGCAGTATTTT. Full variable domain (missing parts from reference TRBV5-5 and TRBJ2-3): DAGVTQSPTHLIKTRGQQVTLRCSPISGHKSVSWYQQVLGQGPQFIFQYYEKEERGRGNFPDRFSARQFPNYSSELNVNALLLGDSALYLCASSPGAMGTDTQYFGPGTRLTVL.